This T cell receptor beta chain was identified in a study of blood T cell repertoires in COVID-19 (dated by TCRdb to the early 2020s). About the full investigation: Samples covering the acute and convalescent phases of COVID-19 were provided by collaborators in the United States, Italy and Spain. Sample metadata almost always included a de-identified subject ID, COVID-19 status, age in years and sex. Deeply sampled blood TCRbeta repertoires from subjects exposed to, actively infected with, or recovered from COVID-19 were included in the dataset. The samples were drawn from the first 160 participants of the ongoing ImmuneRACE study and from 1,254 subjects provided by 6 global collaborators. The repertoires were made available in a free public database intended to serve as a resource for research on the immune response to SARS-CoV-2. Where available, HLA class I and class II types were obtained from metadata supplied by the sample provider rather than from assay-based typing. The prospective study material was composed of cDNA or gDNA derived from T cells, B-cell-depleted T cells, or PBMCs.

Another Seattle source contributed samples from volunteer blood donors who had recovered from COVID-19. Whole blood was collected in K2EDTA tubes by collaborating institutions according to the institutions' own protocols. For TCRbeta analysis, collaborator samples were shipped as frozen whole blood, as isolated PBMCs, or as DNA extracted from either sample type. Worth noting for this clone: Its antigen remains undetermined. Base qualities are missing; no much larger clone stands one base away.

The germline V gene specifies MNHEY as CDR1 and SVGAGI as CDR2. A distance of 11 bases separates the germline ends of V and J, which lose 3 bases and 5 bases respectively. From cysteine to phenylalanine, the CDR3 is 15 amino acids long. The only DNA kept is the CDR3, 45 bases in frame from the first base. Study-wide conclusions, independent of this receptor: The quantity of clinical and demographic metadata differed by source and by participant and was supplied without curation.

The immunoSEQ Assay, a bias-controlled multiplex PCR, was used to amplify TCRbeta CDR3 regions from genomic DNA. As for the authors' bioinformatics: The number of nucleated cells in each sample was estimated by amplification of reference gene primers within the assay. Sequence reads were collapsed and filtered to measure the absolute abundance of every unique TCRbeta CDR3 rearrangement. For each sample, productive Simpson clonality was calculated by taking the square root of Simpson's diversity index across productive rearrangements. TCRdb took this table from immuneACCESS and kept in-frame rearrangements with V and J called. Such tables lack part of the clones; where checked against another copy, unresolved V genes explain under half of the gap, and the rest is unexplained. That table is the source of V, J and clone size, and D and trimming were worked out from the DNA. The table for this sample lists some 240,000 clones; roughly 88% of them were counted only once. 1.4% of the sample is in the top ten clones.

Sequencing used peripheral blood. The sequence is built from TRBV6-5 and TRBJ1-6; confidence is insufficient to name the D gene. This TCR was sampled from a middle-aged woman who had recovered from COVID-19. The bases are TGTGCCAGCAGTTATGTGACACAGAATAATTCACCCCTCCACTTT. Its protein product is CASSYVTQNNSPLHF.